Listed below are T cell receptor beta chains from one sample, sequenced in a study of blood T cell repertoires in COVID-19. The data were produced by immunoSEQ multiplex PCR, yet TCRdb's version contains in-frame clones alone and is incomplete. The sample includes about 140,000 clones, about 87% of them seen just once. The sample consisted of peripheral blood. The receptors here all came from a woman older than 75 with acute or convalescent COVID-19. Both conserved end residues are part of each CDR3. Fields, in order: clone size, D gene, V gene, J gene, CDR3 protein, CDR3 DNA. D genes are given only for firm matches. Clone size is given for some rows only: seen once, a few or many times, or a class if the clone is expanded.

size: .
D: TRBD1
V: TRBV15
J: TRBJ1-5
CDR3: CATSSGQGANQPQHF
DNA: TGTGCCACCAGCAGTGGACAGGGGGCTAATCAGCCCCAGCATTTT

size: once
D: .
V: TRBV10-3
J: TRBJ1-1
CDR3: CAISGGENTEAFF
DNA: TGTGCCATCAGTGGAGGAGAGAACACTGAAGCTTTCTTT

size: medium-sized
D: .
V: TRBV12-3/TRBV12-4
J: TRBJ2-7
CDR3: CASSNDRYYEQYF
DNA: TGTGCCAGCTCAAACGACAGGTACTACGAGCAGTACTTC

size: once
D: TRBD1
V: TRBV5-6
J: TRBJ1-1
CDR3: CASSLERDRVNTEAFF
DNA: TGTGCCAGCAGCTTGGAAAGGGACAGGGTGAACACTGAAGCTTTCTTT

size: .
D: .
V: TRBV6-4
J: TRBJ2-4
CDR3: CASNTGTAKNIQYF
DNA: TGTGCCAGCAATACGGGTACAGCCAAAAACATTCAGTACTTC

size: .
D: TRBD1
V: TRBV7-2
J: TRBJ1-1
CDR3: CASSSQGGVTEAFF
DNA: TGTGCCAGCAGCTCACAGGGGGGGGTCACTGAAGCTTTCTTT

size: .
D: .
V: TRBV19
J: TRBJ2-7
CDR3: CASSIRADRSLRQYF
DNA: TGTGCCAGTAGTATAAGGGCCGACAGGTCCCTCAGACAGTACTTC

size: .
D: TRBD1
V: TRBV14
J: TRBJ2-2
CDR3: CASRPGGTFNTGELFF
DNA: TGTGCCAGCAGGCCAGGGGGCACTTTTAACACCGGGGAGCTGTTTTTT

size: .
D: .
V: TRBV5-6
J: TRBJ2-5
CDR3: CASSLVPQGRETQYF
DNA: TGTGCCAGCAGCTTGGTTCCCCAGGGGCGAGAGACCCAGTACTTC

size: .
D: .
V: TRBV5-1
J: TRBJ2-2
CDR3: CASSIPGTNTGELFF
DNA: TGCGCCAGCAGCATACCAGGGACGAACACCGGGGAGCTGTTTTTT

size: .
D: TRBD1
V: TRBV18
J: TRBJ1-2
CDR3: CASSPTGARYGYTF
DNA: TGTGCCAGCTCACCAACAGGGGCGCGGTATGGCTACACCTTC

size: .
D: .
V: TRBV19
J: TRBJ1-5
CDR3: CASKRGPLNQPQHF
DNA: TGTGCCAGTAAGCGGGGCCCTCTCAATCAGCCCCAGCATTTT

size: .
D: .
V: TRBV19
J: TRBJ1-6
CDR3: CASSNARRYNSPLHF
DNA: TGTGCCAGTAGTAACGCTAGGCGCTATAATTCACCCCTCCACTTT

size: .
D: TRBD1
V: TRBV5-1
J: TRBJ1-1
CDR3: CASSVQGAKAEAFF
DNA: TGCGCCAGCAGCGTACAGGGGGCGAAGGCTGAAGCTTTCTTT

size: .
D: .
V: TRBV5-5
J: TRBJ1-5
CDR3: CASSSFGGGQPQHF
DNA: TGTGCCAGCAGCTCCTTTGGGGGGGGTCAGCCCCAGCATTTT

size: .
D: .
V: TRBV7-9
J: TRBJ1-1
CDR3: CASSLGQGGNTEAFF
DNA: TGTGCCAGCAGCTTGGGACAAGGAGGGAACACTGAAGCTTTCTTT

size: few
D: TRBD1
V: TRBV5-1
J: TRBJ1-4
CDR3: CASSLGSRQGLSSEKLFF
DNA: TGCGCCAGCAGCTTGGGTTCGAGACAGGGGTTATCAAGTGAAAAACTGTTTTTT